The 28 T cell receptor beta chains below come from one sample, sequenced in a study of identifying expanded T cells in peripheral blood. Using immunoSEQ multiplex PCR, the repertoire was profiled, and TCRdb retains in-frame clones only, with some absent. Of about 110,000 clones listed, about nine tenths were seen once; the top ten hold around 8.3%. Sequenced input: blood. The receptor set was obtained from a person aged 18-69 years in good health.

The gene calls are TRBV7-2 and TRBJ1-6; 7 bases line up with TRBD1. Per the germline V gene, CDR1 is SGHTA and CDR2 is FQGNSA. V shed 7 bases, J shed 7 bases, and the junction held 13 bases outside the gene matches. The CDR3 loop spans 16 amino acids. CDR3 amino acids: CASNPGLNRGNSPLHF. The CDR3 nucleotides read TGTGCCAGCAACCCCGGGTTGAACAGGGGAAATTCACCCCTCCACTTT.

About this clone: The junction and the germline gene differ at one end; a read error may be behind it. The rearrangement links TRBV29-1 to TRBJ2-5; a possible D gene is TRBD1 (6 bases). Germline loops: CDR1 SQVTM, CDR2 ANQGSEA. The CDR3 loop spans 13 amino acids. CDR3 bases: TGCAGCGCTGAACGCCAGGGGCAGGAGACCCAGTACTTC. Protein sequence: CSAERQGQETQYF.

The gene calls are TRBV6-1 and TRBJ1-2, with D perhaps TRBD1 (5 bases). This CDR3 contains 14 residues. In germline, CDR1 is MNHNS, CDR2 SASEGT. Trimming took off 4 bases at V and 0 bases at J, with 9 bases between the two ends. CDR3 amino acids: CASSVGQTNYGYTF. DNA for the CDR3: TGTGCCAGCAGTGTTGGACAAACTAACTATGGCTACACCTTC.

Of note for this clone: The junction departs from the called germline gene at one end, perhaps through a read error. This chain links TRBV28 with TRBJ1-4, with D perhaps matching TRBD1 (5 bases). CDR1 is MDHEN and CDR2 is SYDVKM in the germline V gene. The CDR3 contains 14 residues. The CDR3: CASTRGGTDEKLFF. The CDR3, as DNA: TGTGCCAGCACCCGGGGGGGAACTGATGAAAAACTGTTTTTT.

The chain carries TRBV7-6 and TRBJ2-5; 10 bases are shared with TRBD1. The V segment lost 2 bases and the J segment 4 bases; nucleotides outside the gene matches: 10. Germline lookup yields CDR1 SGHVS and CDR2 FNYEAQ. The CDR3 has 17 amino acids. The CDR3 DNA reads TGTGCCAGCAGCTTATTTAGACCGGACAGGGGGGGAGAGACCCAGTACTTC. Translating gives CASSLFRPDRGGETQYF.

The V gene is TRBV5-6, the J gene TRBJ2-5; 8 positions agree with TRBD2. Germline V gene lookup returns CDR1 SGHDT and CDR2 YYEEEE. J lost 3 bases, V lost 4 bases, and 5 bases had no gene match. CDR3 length equals 14 residues. In DNA form, the CDR3 reads TGTGCCAGCAGCCCGAACGGGGGGGAAGAGACCCAGTACTTC. Its translation: CASSPNGGEETQYF.

The J gene is TRBJ1-1, the V gene TRBV4-1, with 7 bases that match TRBD1. V shed 3 bases, J shed 0 bases, and the junction held 10 bases outside the gene matches. Per germline, CDR1 MGHRA and CDR2 YSYEKL. The CDR3 is 17 residues long. CDR3 sequence reads: CASSQPRQGLMNTEAFF. In nucleotides, the CDR3 is TGCGCCAGCAGCCAGCCGAGACAGGGCTTGATGAACACTGAAGCTTTCTTT.

The rearrangement links TRBV30 to TRBJ2-1; D not resolved. The ends were cut back, 3 bases at V and 2 bases at J, with 11 bases in the middle. The CDR3 is 14 amino acids. Germline CDR1 reads GTSNPN; CDR2 reads SVGIG (reference sequence). As DNA, the CDR3 is TGTGCCTGGAGGCTAACCGAAACCTACAATGAGCAGTTCTTC. Translating it yields CAWRLTETYNEQFF.

The chain is built from TRBV28 and TRBJ1-2; D unclear. This CDR3 comprises 14 residues. Between the trimmed V and J ends, which lost 7 bases and 0 bases, there was a span of 12 bases. Germline values: CDR1 MDHEN, CDR2 SYDVKM. In nucleotides, the CDR3 is TGTGCCAGCACTTGGGATCGGGCTAACTATGGCTACACCTTC. Protein sequence: CASTWDRANYGYTF.

CDR3 coding DNA: TGTGCCAGCAGCTCTCGACAGGGACATGGCTACACCTTC. Amino acid sequence: CASSSRQGHGYTF. This sequence joins TRBV11-3 and TRBJ1-2; TRBD1 aligns across 7 bases. CDR3 length: 13 amino acids. Per germline, CDR1 SGHNT and CDR2 YENEEA. V was clipped by 4 bases and J by 6 bases; unmatched bases: 5.

The chain links TRBV4-2 to TRBJ2-7; D perhaps matches TRBD1 (6 bases). Trimming pared 2 bases from V and 2 bases from J, leaving 13 bases between. This CDR3 has 15 residues. Germline CDR1 is LGHNA and CDR2 is YNFKEQ. CDR3: CASSQLRDKAYEQYF. Written as DNA, the CDR3 is TGTGCCAGCAGCCAACTCCGGGACAAGGCCTACGAGCAGTACTTC.

V usage is TRBV4-1 and J usage is TRBJ2-7, with 7 nucleotides matching TRBD2. With V trimmed by 8 bases and J by 1 base, 8 bases remained unmatched. Germline assignment: CDR1 MGHRA and CDR2 YSYEKL. This CDR3 has 14 amino acids. This CDR3 reads CASRSGPSSYEQYF. CDR3 DNA sequence: TGCGCCAGCCGTAGCGGGCCGTCATCCTACGAGCAGTACTTC.

This rearrangement joins TRBV4-3 to TRBJ2-7; the match to TRBD1 covers 7 bases. Germline trimming cut 1 base from V and 3 bases from J; bases unmatched to any gene: 3. The CDR3 runs 14 residues. Germline-derived CDR1 and CDR2 are LGHNA and YSLEER. The CDR3 DNA reads as TGCGCCAGCAGCCAAGCGACAGGGTTCTACGAGCAGTACTTC. It codes for CASSQATGFYEQYF.

The chain uses TRBV2 and TRBJ2-1, with D perhaps TRBD1 (5 bases). The CDR3 spans 11 residues. Looked up from germline, CDR1 is SNHLY and CDR2 is FYNNEI. V was pared by 6 bases and J by 10 bases, with 10 bases between. The CDR3 bases are TGTGCCAGCAGACAGGTTAGGGAGCAGTTCTTC. Translated, it gives CASRQVREQFF.

The chain links TRBV5-1 to TRBJ2-3; D is perhaps TRBD1 or TRBD2 (5 bases each). The V gene lost 6 bases and the J gene lost 4 bases, with 15 bases spanning the gap. Germline CDR1 is SGHRS and CDR2 is YFSETQ. The length of the CDR3 is 14 residues. The CDR3 coding sequence is TGCGCCAGCACCCTAGAGGGGTCCCCAGATACGCAGTATTTT. Its protein is CASTLEGSPDTQYF. The variable domain in full, completed from reference TRBV5-1 and TRBJ2-3, reads KAGVTQTPRYLIKTRGQQVTLSCSPISGHRSVSWYQQTPGQGLQFLFEYFSETQRNKGNFPGRFSGRQFSNSRSEMNVSTLELGDSALYLCASTLEGSPDTQYFGPGTRLTVL.

The chain recombines TRBV7-9 with TRBJ2-2; D is uncertain. The CDR3 runs to 14 residues. Germline CDR1 is SEHNR and CDR2 is FQNEAQ (reference sequence). V was cut by 7 bases and J by 1 base, with 10 bases left in between. The CDR3 sequence: CASTTSQNTGELFF. The CDR3 region has the DNA TGTGCCAGCACAACCAGTCAGAACACCGGGGAGCTGTTTTTT. The full variable domain, with the rest looked up from reference TRBV7-9 and TRBJ2-2, is DTGVSQNPRHKITKRGQNVTFRCDPISEHNRLYWYRQTLGQGPEFLTYFQNEAQLEKSRLLSDRFSAERPKGSFSTLEIQRTEQGDSAMYLCASTTSQNTGELFFGEGSRLTVL.

This chain joins TRBV5-1 and TRBJ2-3; D is unresolved. The CDR3 spans 15 residues. V lost 1 base to trimming and J lost 0 bases, with 9 bases between them. Per the germline V gene, CDR1 is SGHRS and CDR2 is YFSETQ. The CDR3: CASSLSPLSTDTQYF. CDR3 DNA: TGCGCCAGCAGCTTGAGTCCGTTAAGCACAGATACGCAGTATTTT.

The chain couples TRBV7-8 to TRBJ1-3; 9 nucleotides agree with TRBD1. The V gene's germline CDR1 is SGHVS and CDR2 FQNEAQ. The CDR3 sequence is 17 residues long. With 2 bases clipped from V and 0 bases from J, the junction kept 5 bases outside the gene matches. The CDR3 sequence is CASSLSLTGGSGNTIYF. DNA of the CDR3: TGTGCCAGCAGCTTATCCCTGACAGGGGGCTCTGGAAACACCATATATTTT.

The genes are TRBV6-6 and TRBJ2-7; a weak D match, TRBD1 (7 bases). This CDR3 has 16 residues. The V end lost 11 bases, the J end lost 7 bases, and 30 bases lay between the germline ends. Germline lookup yields CDR1 MNHNY and CDR2 SVGAGI (reference sequence). CDR3: CAGSGGGTAGGYEQYF. The CDR3 DNA reads as TGTGCCGGATCTGGCGGAGGGACCGCAGGGGGGTATGAGCAGTACTTC.

The rearrangement links TRBV19 to TRBJ1-5; D is ambiguous. CDR3 length: 12 residues. Between the trimmed V and J ends, which lost 6 bases and 7 bases, there was a span of 10 bases. Germline CDR1 reads LNHDA; CDR2 reads SQIVND (reference sequence). The CDR3 is CASRDLRQPQHF. In DNA form, the CDR3 reads TGTGCCAGTAGGGATTTACGGCAGCCCCAGCATTTT. The variable domain in full, with the rest retrieved from reference TRBV19 and TRBJ1-5, is DGGITQSPKYLFRKEGQNVTLSCEQNLNHDAMYWYRQDPGQGLRLIYYSQIVNDFQKGDIAEGYSVSREKKESFPLTVTSAQKNPTAFYLCASRDLRQPQHFGDGTRLSIL.

The chain combines TRBV6-1 with TRBJ2-7, with 7 bases matching TRBD2. The V gene end was trimmed by 8 bases and the J gene end by 9 bases; junction bases not matched to a gene: 13. The CDR3 has 13 amino acids. The germline V gene has CDR1 MNHNS and CDR2 SASEGT. The CDR3 sequence is CASAASGAAVQYF. The CDR3 nucleotides read TGTGCCAGCGCAGCCAGCGGGGCGGCCGTGCAGTACTTC.

The genes are TRBV6-5 and TRBJ2-5, with D possibly TRBD1 on 6 matching bases. CDR1 is MNHEY, CDR2 SVGAGI, per germline. V lost 2 bases and J lost 4, with 17 bases in between. The CDR3 sequence is 16 residues long. The CDR3 nucleotides read TGTGCCAGCAGTTACCAGGGGATGGGGCGCGGAGAGACCCAGTACTTC. It yields the protein CASSYQGMGRGETQYF.

The rearrangement joins TRBV18 to TRBJ1-1; the D gene is possibly TRBD1 (5 bases). The CDR3 contains 16 residues. Looked up from germline, CDR1 is KGHSH and CDR2 is LQKENI. Trimming cost V 1 base and J 3 bases, with 15 bases left between them. The CDR3 nucleotides are TGTGCCAGCTCACCACAGGATGGGGCTATCTACACTGAAGCTTTCTTT. Protein sequence: CASSPQDGAIYTEAFF. Supplemented by reference TRBV18 and TRBJ1-1, the full variable domain reads NAGVMQNPRHLVRRRGQEARLRCSPMKGHSHVYWYRQLPEEGLKFMVYLQKENIIDESGMPKERFSAEFPKEGPSILRIQQVVRGDSAAYFCASSPQDGAIYTEAFFGQGTRLTVV.

The J gene is TRBJ2-1, the V gene TRBV7-3; D gene unclear. This CDR3 is built from 13 residues. Trimming took off 2 bases at V and 6 bases at J, with 8 bases between the two ends. Per germline, CDR1 SGHTA and CDR2 FQGTGA. This chain's CDR3 is CASSLGHLNEQFF. CDR3 DNA: TGTGCCAGCAGCTTAGGGCATCTCAATGAGCAGTTCTTC.

The gene calls are TRBV5-4 and TRBJ2-3; 7 bases align to TRBD2. The CDR3 length is 15 residues. From germline, CDR1 is SGHNT and CDR2 YYREEE (reference sequence). The V segment lost 7 bases and the J segment 5 bases; nucleotides outside the gene matches: 13. The CDR3 protein is CASGSSGNEVDTQYF. Here the CDR3 DNA reads TGTGCCAGCGGTTCCAGCGGGAATGAGGTAGATACGCAGTATTTT.

This clone has only a few counts. The chain is built from TRBV27 and TRBJ1-6; 7 positions agree with TRBD1. The CDR3 extends over 16 amino acids. Looked up from germline, CDR1 is MNHEY and CDR2 is SMNVEV (reference sequence). Trimming removed 6 bases from V and 4 bases from J; junction bases left unmatched: 9. CDR3 amino acids: CASSTAGTEYNSPLHF. The CDR3 DNA sequence: TGTGCCAGCAGCACAGCCGGGACAGAATATAATTCACCCCTCCACTTT.

J is TRBJ2-3 and V is TRBV18, with a weak D call TRBD2 (7 bases). V lost 2 bases to trimming and J lost 6 bases, with 12 bases between them. CDR3 length equals 14 residues. Germline values: CDR1 KGHSH, CDR2 LQKENI. The DNA of the CDR3 is TGTGCCAGCTCACCAAAACAGGGAGGGGATACGCAGTATTTT. As protein: CASSPKQGGDTQYF.

The V and J genes are TRBV27 and TRBJ1-5, with no clear D. The germline V and J ends were trimmed by 6 bases and 6 bases, with 12 bases remaining between them. This CDR3 spans 13 amino acids. Per germline, CDR1 MNHEY and CDR2 SMNVEV (reference sequence). CDR3 bases: TGTGCCAGCAGCCCAAGACATTTTCAGCCCCAGCATTTT. Residues: CASSPRHFQPQHF.